This entry describes one T cell receptor (beta chain). The antigen is unknown. These data are taken from a study of T cells in Graves' hyperthyroidism and ophthalmopathy. General observations from the study: Blood also showed most of the thyroid clonotypes that were expanded above 0.001. Stable hyperthyroidism was separated from ophthalmopathy by a model based on 13 V-J features.

TCR beta CDR3 regions were amplified from RNA. The TCR CDR3 was amplified in a first-round RT-PCR using the HTBI primer set. TCRdb processed the multiplex PCR reads anew with MiXCR; each CDR3 protein has one entry. The table includes about 49,000 distinct CDR3 sequences, about 54% detected once. V shed 4 bases, J shed 8 bases, and the junction held 10 bases outside the gene matches. The CDR3 loop spans 14 amino acids. Germline assignment: CDR1 SQVTM and CDR2 ANQGSEA. The study based diagnoses on clinical symptoms, serum thyroxine and TRAb, thyroid ultrasound and orbital computed tomography. Sequences were obtained from peripheral blood or thyroid tissue (not recorded which). V and J are TRBV29-1 and TRBJ1-2; 10 nucleotides line up with TRBD1. This sequence was found in a man aged 18 to 29 with Graves' hyperthyroidism. The CDR3 coding sequence is TGCAGCGTTGGGACAGGGGGTACTCGCTGGGGCTACACCTTC. This encodes CSVGTGGTRWGYTF.